This T cell receptor (beta chain) derives from a study of T-cell reconstitution after alpha-beta-depleted transplantation in children. This clonotype has a count of ten or more. Its antigen is unidentified. The germline gives CDR1 SGHTA, CDR2 FQGNSA. V was pared by 0 bases and J by 5 bases, with 13 bases between. The CDR3 contains 15 residues. Regarding the study as a whole: Several patients had high TCRbeta diversity at day 60; it came from surviving recipient T cells and thymic progenitors. One year after transplant, T-cell counts and diversity came mostly from newly produced T cells.

Preparation of the TCRbeta library used unique molecular identifiers. TCRdb used MiXCR to reprocess the PCR reads, holding one entry per CDR3 protein. The data hold about 580,000 distinct CDR3 sequences, with 23% observed a single time. The rearrangement uses TRBV7-2 and TRBJ2-5; D may be TRBD2 (5 bases). This sequence was found in a boy in the first two years of life who had a stem cell transplant for acute myeloid leukemia, so the T cells may come from the graft donor. Source: PBMCs, mostly from graft donor cells, taken 360 days after TCRalphabeta/CD19-depleted stem cell transplant. CDR3 residues: CASSLARGLKETQYF. DNA for the CDR3: TGTGCCAGCAGCTTAGCCCGAGGGCTTAAGGAGACCCAGTACTTC.